This T cell receptor beta chain is from a study of response to subunit inactivated influenza vaccine. The germline V gene has CDR1 GTSNPN and CDR2 SVGIG (reference sequence). The CDR3 totals 15 residues. J lost 4 bases, V lost 4 bases, and 6 bases had no gene match. One entry per CDR3 protein, called by TCRdb with MiXCR from the RT-PCR reads. Of about 540,000 distinct CDR3 sequences listed, under 30% are singletons. A further study also used this sample, focusing on T cells expressing NK-cell markers. That publication notes: The TCR beta cDNA came from 5'RACE template switching with UMIs.

The TCR comes from a man aged 50 to 60 who received an inactivated influenza vaccine. V and J are TRBV30 and TRBJ2-4; 11 positions agree with TRBD1. Sample: CD4+ T cells sorted from PBMCs, taken 11 to 12 days after vaccination. CDR3 sequence: CAWNAGQGAKNIQYF. CDR3 coding DNA: TGTGCCTGGAACGCTGGACAGGGGGCGAAAAACATTCAGTACTTC.